These 2 T cell receptor beta chains share one sample of origin, sequenced in a study of blood T cell repertoires in COVID-19. The protocol was immunoSEQ multiplex PCR, while the TCRdb copy is restricted to in-frame clones and leaves out a portion. The table has some 140,000 clones, 79% seen once; the top ten hold about 3.6%. What was sequenced was peripheral blood. The receptors derive from a man in his fifties or sixties with acute or convalescent COVID-19.

This clone was picked up one time. The CDR3 is CASSREGSDTQYF. DNA for the CDR3: TGTGCCAGCTCGCGGGAGGGGTCAGATACGCAGTATTTT. The genes are TRBV2 and TRBJ2-3, with 9 bases fitting TRBD2. The V segment lost 8 bases and the J segment 4 bases; nucleotides outside the gene matches: 4. The CDR3 runs 13 residues. Germline V gives CDR1 SNHLY, CDR2 FYNNEI.

This clone was recorded a few times. The rearrangement links TRBV6-6 to TRBJ2-1, with D possibly being TRBD1 (5 bases). CDR3 length: 13 amino acids. Trimming left V 7 bases short and J 8 bases short, with 15 bases between. CDR1 and CDR2 (germline): MNHNY, SVGAGI (reference sequence). The CDR3 DNA is TGTGCCAGCACCTACAGGCTAGTGGATGAGCAGTTCTTC. Its translation is CASTYRLVDEQFF.